The sequence of this TCR beta chain was determined in a study of CD8 T cells in ankylosing spondylitis (dated by TCRdb to 2017 to 2019). About the investigation overall: T cell receptor beta repertoires were profiled in healthy donors and ankylosing spondylitis patients so that disease-linked TCR variants could be found. In total, the full study cohort was made up of roughly 110 healthy donors and about two dozen ankylosing spondylitis patients. Peripheral blood was sampled, and synovial fluid was also collected from ankylosing spondylitis patients. General conclusions and limits of the study: A TCR beta motif made up of roughly eight highly homologous amino acid variants appeared to be characteristic of blood from ankylosing spondylitis patients. The disease-linked clones were reported to be significantly enriched in matched synovial fluid samples from ankylosing spondylitis patients. The disease-linked clones showed a CD8+ phenotype and occurred at relatively low frequencies in peripheral blood. Some of the motif variants had been reported before in the synovial fluid and blood of reactive arthritis patients, a finding that suggests common disease-initiation mechanisms.

The germline V gene (reference sequence) provides CDR1 DFQATT and CDR2 SNEGSKA. Trimming at the junction amounts to 5 bases on V and 8 bases on J, and the germline ends lie 18 bases apart. Including cysteine and phenylalanine, the CDR3 has 14 amino acids. Here the CDR3 DNA is all that survives: 42 bases in frame from base 1. About this clonotype itself: It has no known antigen specificity. Nothing much larger sits one base from this clone, and base qualities are not available.

Sequencing took place on an Illumina HiSeq 2500. TCR beta libraries were prepared by quantitative 5'-RACE with molecular barcodes. Regarding the original processing steps: To identify disease-linked TCR variants, a new computational method was used, one built on a probabilistic model of VDJ rearrangement. The public reads were run again by TCRdb, first through fastp at Q25 and then through MiXCR, and only productive beta chains were kept. Every entry covers one CDR3 protein and lists the most common genes and DNA from its rows. TCRdb, rather than the study authors, made the V and J calls. The sample records under 250,000 distinct CDR3 sequences, roughly 25% of which are singletons. The top ten clones comprise under 7% of the sample.

This chain joins TRBV20-1 to TRBJ1-4, and the D gene may be TRBD1, 6 bases matching. This receptor was identified in a male donor with ankylosing spondylitis or in good health (not recorded which). Input material: blood, either unsorted or a sorted T cell fraction (not recorded which). The DNA sequence is given as TGCAGTGCTGAGGGGGTTGGGGTCAAAGAAAAACTGTTTTTT. It codes for CSAEGVGVKEKLFF.